The present TCR beta chain was sequenced within a study of early T cells in non-severe SARS-CoV-2 infection (dated by TCRdb to the early 2020s). For the study in its entirety: Because TCR sequencing relied on bulk RNA taken from unsorted whole blood, pairing of alpha and beta chains was not possible.

Set within a cohort of healthcare workers in London, UK, this nested case-control study involved weekly PCR testing of nasopharyngeal swabs along with blood sampling. Healthcare workers were recruited during the week of the UK lockdown, between 23 and 31 March 2020, and followed weekly for up to roughly 15 weeks. V is cut by 7 bases and J by 0 bases, and the space between the germline ends is 14 bases. Taken from the germline V gene, the CDR1 and CDR2 loops are SNHLY and FYNNEI. There are 15 amino acids in the CDR3, from cysteine to phenylalanine inclusive. The sequence is cut down to CDR3 DNA, 45 bases in frame from base 1. Libraries were prepared through 5' RACE. The reads were generated on a NextSeq 500. The TCR library protocol attached unique molecular identifiers to individual cDNA molecules to correct for sequencing error and PCR bias. Both TCR alpha and beta chains were sequenced, and tight co-correlation was observed between alpha and beta sequence abundances in each sample. Concerning the study's data processing: Decombinator V4 was used to annotate the V gene, J gene and CDR3 of the TCR sequences. TCRs were defined as expanded if a significant change between any two time points was detected under a Poisson model with p below 0.0001. TCR abundances were normalised to the total number of TCRs sequenced in each sample and reported as counts per million. MAIT TCRs were defined by TRAV1-2 paired with TRAJ12, TRAJ20 or TRAJ33, and iNKT TCRs by TRAV10 paired with TRAJ18. VDJdb, accessed 1 November 2021, was searched for CMV, EBV and SARS-CoV-2 annotated TCRs, excluding TCRs annotated for multiple antigens. TCRdb redid the processing of the public reads, applying fastp at Q25 and MiXCR, and retained in-frame beta chains. Under each unique CDR3 protein, matching rows form one entry showing the most common genes and DNA. These V and J calls are TCRdb output, not the study's own analysis. A total of over 60,000 distinct CDR3 sequences appear in this sample, under 9.5% of them only once. Jointly, the top ten make up about 5.6% of the sample.

This clonotype occurred a few times. Its target antigen remains unknown. Per-nucleotide qualities are absent, and no much larger clonotype sits a single base away. Results and caveats for the whole study, not just this receptor: VDJdb matching was skewed toward anti-spike CD8 responses and likely underestimated virus-specific expansions by missing private and CD4 specificities.

This clonotype originated in an adult who was a healthcare worker with PCR-confirmed SARS-CoV-2 infection or an uninfected control (not recorded which). Sequencing input: whole blood. Rearrangement joined TRBV2 to TRBJ2-3; the D gene is perhaps TRBD1, on 5 matching bases. The sequenced DNA is TGTGCCAGCACTGCCGACAGCCCTAGCACAGATACGCAGTATTTT. Protein translation: CASTADSPSTDTQYF.